This TCR beta chain was found in a study of regulatory and conventional T cells in RAG deficiency (dated by TCRdb to 2016 to 2017). As for the study more broadly: High-throughput TCR beta sequencing was used to compare the diversity and composition of the Treg, conventional CD4+ and CD8+ T cell repertoires of RAG-deficient patients with those of healthy controls.

Before genomic DNA extraction, regulatory T cells were isolated from blood as CD4+CD25-high CD127-low cells. Several healthy control donors served as the comparison group for repertoire analyses. Findings and caveats that apply to the study as a whole: Shorter CDR3 lengths were found in all patient T-cell subsets, and >75% Treg-Tconv repertoire overlap at nucleotide and amino acid level was observed in Omenn syndrome patients. Some T-cell subset analyses were not done for some subjects. The CD25-high CD127-low cells sorted from Omenn syndrome patients may be peripherally activated cells rather than true Treg cells. Unique TCR beta sequences from Treg cells were 95 to 100-fold fewer in Omenn syndrome and CID/AS patients than controls, versus about 10-fold for other subsets. Compared with control T-cell subpopulations, the RAG-deficient patients had markedly lower Shannon entropy and higher Simpson indices.

Library preparation was by the immunoSEQ multiplex PCR assay. Rearranged TCR beta chain products were amplified from the genomic DNA of sorted T-cell subsets and were then sequenced. Concerning the study's data processing: Shannon entropy and Simpson indices were used to measure the diversity of productive TCR beta rearrangements in each repertoire. Clonal expansion was assessed using the summed frequency of the 100 most abundant productive TCR beta clonotypes among total reads. A self-reactivity index based on amino acid usage at CDR3beta positions 6 and 7 was applied to the TRB repertoires. Two-way ANOVA was used for repertoire analyses, and Student t or Mann-Whitney tests were used for flow cytometric analyses. The clones in this table, taken by TCRdb from immuneACCESS, are in-frame only. Not every clone is retained; where verified, under half of the shortfall comes from an unresolved V gene, and the cause of the rest is unknown. V and J calls and clone size come straight from that table; D and trimming were deduced from the DNA. This sample is represented by about 19,000 clones; approximately 90% of them were singletons. The ten biggest clones cover over 1.1% of the sample.

Note on this clone: No cognate antigen has been identified for it. No base-level quality is on record; no much larger clone is a single base apart.

This same sample was also taken into another study, of regulatory T cells. The second investigation adds: The multiplex PCR relied on 52 forward TRBV primers and 13 reverse TRBJ primers, and amplification bias was corrected through assay-based and computational methods. Patient repertoires showed restricted unique TRB V-J pairs and skewed V and J gene usage, most marked in regulatory T cells. The study compared T-cell receptor beta repertoires of sorted regulatory, conventional CD4+ and CD8+ T cells between CD3G-deficient patients and healthy controls. Peripheral blood mononuclear cells were isolated by Ficoll density separation. Rearranged TRB loci were amplified from genomic DNA by multiplex PCR within the immunoSEQ assay. Sequencing of the TRB amplicons was done on an Illumina HiSeq platform. Raw sequences were error-filtered and aligned to reference gene sequences by custom algorithms and were subsequently analyzed with the immunoSEQ online tools. The frequencies of productive and nonproductive TRB rearrangements were evaluated among unique sequences as well as among total sequences. Group comparisons used t tests, Mann-Whitney tests or two-way ANOVA run in Prism software.

The specimen was Tregs sorted from blood. The source of this sequence is a human donor in good health.

The CDR3 reads CASSVGRSSGNTIYF. The base sequence is TGTGCCAGCAGTGTTGGTAGGAGCTCTGGAAACACCATATATTTT. Recombination joined TRBV2 with TRBJ1-3; the D gene remains uncertain. V loses 4 bases, J loses 0 bases, and the germline ends lie 10 bases apart. The CDR3 runs 15 residues from the cysteine to the phenylalanine. The read is trimmed to its CDR3 DNA, 45 bases read in frame from base 1. The germline V gene sets CDR1 to SNHLY and CDR2 to FYNNEI.